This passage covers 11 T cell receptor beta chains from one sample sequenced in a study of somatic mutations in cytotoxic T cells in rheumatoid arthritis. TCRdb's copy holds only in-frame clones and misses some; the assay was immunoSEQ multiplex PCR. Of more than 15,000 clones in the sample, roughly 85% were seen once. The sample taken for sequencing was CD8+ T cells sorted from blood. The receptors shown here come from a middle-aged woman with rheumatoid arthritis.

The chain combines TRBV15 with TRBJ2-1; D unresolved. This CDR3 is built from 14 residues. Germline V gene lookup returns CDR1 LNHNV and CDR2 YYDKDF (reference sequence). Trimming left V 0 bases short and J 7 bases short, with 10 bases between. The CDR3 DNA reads TGTGCCACCAGCAGAGACGGAGTTTTGAATGAGCAGTTCTTC. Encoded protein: CATSRDGVLNEQFF.

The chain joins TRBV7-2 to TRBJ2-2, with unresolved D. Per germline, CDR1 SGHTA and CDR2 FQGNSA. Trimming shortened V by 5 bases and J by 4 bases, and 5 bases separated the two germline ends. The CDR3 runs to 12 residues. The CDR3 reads CASSLGTGELFF. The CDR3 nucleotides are TGTGCCAGCAGCCTCGGCACCGGGGAGCTGTTTTTT.

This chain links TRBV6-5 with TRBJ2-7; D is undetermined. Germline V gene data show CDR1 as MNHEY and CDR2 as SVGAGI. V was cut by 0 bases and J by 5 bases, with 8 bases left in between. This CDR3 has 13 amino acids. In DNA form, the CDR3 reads TGTGCCAGCAGTTACTCCCAGGCCAACGAGCAGTACTTC. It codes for CASSYSQANEQYF.

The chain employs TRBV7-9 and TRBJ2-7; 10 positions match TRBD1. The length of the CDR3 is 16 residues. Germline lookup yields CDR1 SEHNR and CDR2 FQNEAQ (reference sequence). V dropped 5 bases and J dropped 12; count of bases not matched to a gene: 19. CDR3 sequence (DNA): TGTGCCAGCAGCCAAGAACCCGGGACAGGGGTTTTTAGGTCGTACTTC. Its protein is CASSQEPGTGVFRSYF.

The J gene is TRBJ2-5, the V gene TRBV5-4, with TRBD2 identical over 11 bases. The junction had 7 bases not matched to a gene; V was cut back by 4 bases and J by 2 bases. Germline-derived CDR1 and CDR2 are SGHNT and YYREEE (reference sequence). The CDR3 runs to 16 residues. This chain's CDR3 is CASSPRLAGGQETQYF. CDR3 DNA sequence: TGTGCCAGCAGCCCCCGGCTAGCGGGGGGACAAGAGACCCAGTACTTC.

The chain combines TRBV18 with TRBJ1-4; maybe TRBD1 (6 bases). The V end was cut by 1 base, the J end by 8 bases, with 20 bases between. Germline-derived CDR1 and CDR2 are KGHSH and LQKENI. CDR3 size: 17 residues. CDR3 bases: TGTGCCAGCTCACCACGGGGGCTTAAAGGATTGAGGGAAAAACTGTTTTTT. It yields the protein CASSPRGLKGLREKLFF.

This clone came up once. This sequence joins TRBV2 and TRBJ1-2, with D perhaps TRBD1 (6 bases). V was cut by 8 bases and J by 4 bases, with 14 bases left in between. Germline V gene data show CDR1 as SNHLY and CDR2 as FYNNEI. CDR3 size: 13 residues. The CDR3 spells CASARTDIYGYTF. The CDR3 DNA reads TGTGCCAGCGCCCGGACAGATATCTATGGCTACACCTTC.

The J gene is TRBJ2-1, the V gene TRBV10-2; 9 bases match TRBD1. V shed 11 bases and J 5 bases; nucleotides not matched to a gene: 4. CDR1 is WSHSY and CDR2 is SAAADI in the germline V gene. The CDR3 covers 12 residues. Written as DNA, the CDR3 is TGCGCCGTGGACAGGGGCGACAATGAGCAGTTCTTC. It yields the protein CAVDRGDNEQFF.

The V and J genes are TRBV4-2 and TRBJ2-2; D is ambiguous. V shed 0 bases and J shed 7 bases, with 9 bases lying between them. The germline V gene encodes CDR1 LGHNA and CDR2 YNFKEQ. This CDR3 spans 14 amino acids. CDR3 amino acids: CASSQERSGGELFF. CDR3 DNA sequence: TGTGCCAGCAGCCAAGAGAGGTCTGGCGGGGAGCTGTTTTTT.

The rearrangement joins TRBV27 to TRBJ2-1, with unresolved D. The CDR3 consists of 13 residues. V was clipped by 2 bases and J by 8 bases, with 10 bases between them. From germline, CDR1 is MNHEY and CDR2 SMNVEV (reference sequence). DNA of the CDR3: TGTGCCAGCAGTTTAGAAGGAGACTATGAGCAGTTCTTC. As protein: CASSLEGDYEQFF.

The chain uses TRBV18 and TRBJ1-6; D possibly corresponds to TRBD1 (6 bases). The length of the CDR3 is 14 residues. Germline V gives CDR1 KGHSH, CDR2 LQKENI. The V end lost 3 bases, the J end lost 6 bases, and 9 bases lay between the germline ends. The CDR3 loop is CASSPDRSNSPLHF. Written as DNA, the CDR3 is TGTGCCAGCTCACCGGACAGATCTAATTCACCCCTCCACTTT.